The T cell receptor (beta chain) described here comes from a study of spatial heterogeneity in lung cancer. At the level of the study: The count of detected beta-chain sequences consistently exceeded that of alpha-chain sequences.

As for time point: sample taken at primary tumor resection. Patients with untreated early-stage non-small cell lung cancer, numbering 72, were the donors. Tumor, nontumor lung or frozen PBMC supplied whole RNA, sequenced without sorting. In TCRdb, the 5' RACE reads were re-called with MiXCR into one record per CDR3 protein. The sample has around 7,900 distinct CDR3 sequences, around 15% seen once. Overall study results and limits: How many expanded intratumoral alpha and beta TCRs were present tracked the tumor mutation count, which was a count of nonsynonymous mutations. Estimated coverage of tumor T cells was 5.5% to 9% for alpha and 13% for beta chains.

The V end was cut by 3 bases, the J end by 2 bases, with 14 bases between. The CDR3 has 15 amino acids. This clonotype ranks as medium-sized. No antigen is known for it. Little can be read into the size of this beta chain, an off-target read in a library designed for alpha chains. The V and J genes are TRBV23-1 and TRBJ2-7; tentatively, D is TRBD1 (5 bases). TRBV23-1 is designated an ORF whose function remains uncertain. This receptor was taken from a female donor with early-stage non-small cell lung cancer. Sequenced material: lung tumor tissue, taken at surgery. The CDR3, as DNA: TGCGCCAGCAGTCACGAGGACAACGGACCCTACGAGCAGTACTTC. Its protein is CASSHEDNGPYEQYF.